A single sample is the source of the 14 T cell receptor beta chains below, sequenced in a study of tumor-infiltrating lymphocytes in localized non-small cell lung cancer. Sequencing was performed with immunoSEQ multiplex PCR; in TCRdb, only in-frame clones are kept and a portion is missing. This sample carries tens of thousands of clones, roughly 66% of them seen once, and the ten largest clones take about 6%. The sample taken for sequencing was lung tumor tissue. These receptors were taken from a human donor with non-small cell lung cancer.

J is TRBJ2-1 and V is TRBV11-3; D may correspond to TRBD1 or TRBD2 (7 bases each). V was pared by 5 bases and J by 6 bases, with 23 bases between. Germline V gene sequence: CDR1 SGHNT, CDR2 YENEEA. The CDR3 length is 17 residues. CDR3 loop: CASSPGGGKDRFNEQFF. The CDR3 DNA follows: TGTGCCAGCAGCCCAGGGGGGGGGAAAGACAGGTTCAATGAGCAGTTCTTC.

The chain carries TRBV5-1 and TRBJ2-6; no reliable D call. The length of the CDR3 is 15 residues. The V gene's germline CDR1 is SGHRS and CDR2 YFSETQ. V was trimmed by 4 bases and J by 0 bases, leaving 8 bases between them. CDR3 amino acids: CASSPAYSGANVLTF. The DNA of the CDR3 is TGCGCCAGCAGCCCTGCCTACTCTGGGGCCAACGTCCTGACTTTC. Full variable domain (missing parts from reference TRBV5-1 and TRBJ2-6): KAGVTQTPRYLIKTRGQQVTLSCSPISGHRSVSWYQQTPGQGLQFLFEYFSETQRNKGNFPGRFSGRQFSNSRSEMNVSTLELGDSALYLCASSPAYSGANVLTFGAGSRLTVL.

For the CDR3, the DNA is TGTGCCAGCAGTTACTCGGAGGCAGGGGTTACTGAAGCTTTCTTT. Its protein product is CASSYSEAGVTEAFF. The rearrangement joins TRBV6-5 to TRBJ1-1; D perhaps matches TRBD1 (6 bases). The V gene's germline CDR1 is MNHEY and CDR2 SVGAGI. This CDR3 region has 15 residues. The V end was cut by 0 bases, the J end by 5 bases, with 13 bases between.

The V gene is TRBV11-2, the J gene TRBJ2-4; D ambiguous. Germline assignment: CDR1 SGHAT and CDR2 FQNNGV. CDR3 length: 13 amino acids. With 2 bases removed from V and 7 bases from J, the gap between germline ends came to 9 bases. The CDR3 region is CASSLSYRNIQYF. CDR3 nucleotides: TGTGCCAGCAGCTTATCCTACCGGAACATTCAGTACTTC.

This clone is medium-sized within its sample. The chain joins TRBV4-1 to TRBJ2-7; D tentatively reads TRBD1 or TRBD2 (6 bases each). CDR3 length: 14 amino acids. CDR1 and CDR2 from the germline V gene are MGHRA and YSYEKL. Trimming pared 2 bases from V and 3 bases from J, leaving 11 bases between. CDR3 residues: CASSQWGDNYEQYF. The CDR3 DNA reads as TGCGCCAGCAGCCAATGGGGGGACAACTACGAGCAGTACTTC.

This clone showed up just a few times. The genes are TRBV4-3 and TRBJ2-3; 11 nucleotides line up with TRBD1. Germline V CDR1 and CDR2: LGHNA, YSLEER. This CDR3 spans 17 amino acids. The trim removed 2 bases at V and 7 bases at J, leaving 11 bases unmatched. As DNA, the CDR3 is TGCGCCAGCAGCCAACTACCGGGACAGGGGGTACGGTATACGCAGTATTTT. This sequence encodes CASSQLPGQGVRYTQYF.

V is TRBV11-3 and J is TRBJ1-2; no clear D. The V gene lost 3 bases and the J gene lost 3 bases, with 11 bases spanning the gap. Per the germline V gene, CDR1 is SGHNT and CDR2 is YENEEA. The length of the CDR3 is 14 residues. CDR3 coding DNA: TGTGCCAGCAGCTTTTTGTCGGGAGACTATGGCTACACCTTC. Translating gives CASSFLSGDYGYTF.

This clone is medium-sized (0.01 to 0.1%) in the sample. The rearrangement links TRBV6-4 to TRBJ2-2, with D uncertain. The CDR3 spans 16 residues. Germline lookup yields CDR1 MRHNA and CDR2 SNTAGT. V was cut by 6 bases and J by 0 bases, with 14 bases left in between. CDR3 bases: TGTGCCAGCAGCCCCCGGGCGTCAACGAACACCGGGGAGCTGTTTTTT. Its translation is CASSPRASTNTGELFF.

In this sample, this clone is medium-sized. The V and J genes are TRBV19 and TRBJ2-2, with D possibly TRBD2 on 6 matching bases. Germline CDR1 is LNHDA and CDR2 is SQIVND (reference sequence). V lost 3 bases and J lost 5, with 13 bases in between. CDR3 length: 15 amino acids. DNA for the CDR3: TGTGCCAGTAGTATTTTTGGGGCGGGAACCGGGGAGCTGTTTTTT. Translating it yields CASSIFGAGTGELFF.

This clone has only a few counts. The chain combines TRBV6-5 with TRBJ1-6; D is possibly TRBD1 (5 bases). Germline CDR1 reads MNHEY; CDR2 reads SVGAGI. The CDR3 covers 15 residues. Trimming took off 7 bases at V and 7 bases at J, with 17 bases between the two ends. CDR3 sequence reads: CASTLGPRINSPLHF. CDR3 DNA: TGTGCCAGCACCCTGGGGCCGAGGATAAATTCACCCCTCCACTTT.

This chain uses TRBV6-6 with TRBJ2-7; TRBD2 matches at 8 bases. CDR1 and CDR2 (germline): MNHNY, SVGAGI (reference sequence). CDR3 size: 15 residues. J was trimmed by 7 bases and V by 8 bases; bases with no gene match: 16. The CDR3 region is CASLTTSGRLDEQYF. The CDR3 nucleotides are TGTGCCAGCCTGACTACTAGCGGTCGCCTGGATGAGCAGTACTTC.

The table lists this clone with a few counts. The rearrangement uses TRBV15 and TRBJ1-5; D is unresolved. Germline V gene lookup returns CDR1 LNHNV and CDR2 YYDKDF (reference sequence). Trimming removed 3 bases at V and 2 bases at J, with 14 bases between. CDR3 length: 16 residues. The CDR3 is CATSRELTSGNQPQHF. The CDR3 DNA follows: TGTGCCACCAGCAGGGAACTGACATCGGGCAATCAGCCCCAGCATTTT.

V and J are TRBV10-3 and TRBJ1-2, with unresolved D. CDR3 length: 14 amino acids. Germline CDR1 is ENHRY and CDR2 is SYGVKD. The ends were cut back, 8 bases at V and 4 bases at J, with 17 bases in the middle. CDR3 sequence (DNA): TGTGCCATCTCCCGTGAAGATTGGTCCTATGGCTACACCTTC. Translation gives CAISREDWSYGYTF.

The V and J genes are TRBV5-1 and TRBJ2-7; perhaps TRBD2 as D (6 bases). Trimming removed 3 bases at V and 2 bases at J, with 15 bases between. The CDR3 contains 15 residues. The germline V gene encodes CDR1 SGHRS and CDR2 YFSETQ. This CDR3 is CASSSGVADTYEQYF. The CDR3 nucleotides are TGCGCCAGCAGCTCCGGAGTAGCGGATACCTACGAGCAGTACTTC.